The 21 T cell receptor beta chains reported below all come from one sample, sequenced in a study of shared clonotypes between healthy human individuals. The table came from immunoSEQ multiplex PCR; TCRdb's copy has only in-frame clones and leaves some out. This table holds roughly 2.2 million clones, 85% to 95% found once. Sequenced material: naive CD4+ T cells from PBMCs. Subset noted: CD45RA+ positively selected. All receptors derive from a man younger than 35 in good health. Some clones in this sample may be carry-over from other donors' samples.

The genes are TRBV29-1 and TRBJ2-3, with 8 positions matching TRBD1. V lost 6 bases, J lost 2 bases, and 4 bases stayed unmatched. Germline lookup yields CDR1 SQVTM and CDR2 ANQGSEA. CDR3 length: 13 amino acids. This chain's CDR3 is CSVRGQVTDTQYF. The CDR3 DNA sequence: TGCAGCGTCCGGGGACAGGTCACAGATACGCAGTATTTT.

The chain employs TRBV7-3 and TRBJ2-5; D gene unclear. This CDR3 has 15 amino acids. CDR1 is SGHTA, CDR2 FQGTGA, per germline. The V end was cut by 5 bases, the J end by 5 bases, with 18 bases between. The CDR3 loop is CASSPKRAMGETQYF. As DNA, the CDR3 is TGTGCCAGCAGCCCAAAACGGGCTATGGGGGAGACCCAGTACTTC.

This chain uses TRBV28 with TRBJ2-7, with 8 bases that match TRBD2. Germline CDR1 MDHEN, CDR2 SYDVKM. Unmatched junction bases numbered 9, after V lost 5 bases and J lost 0 bases. The CDR3 totals 16 residues. For the CDR3, the DNA is TGTGCCAGCAGTCCCGGTGGCGGGAGGTCCTCCTACGAGCAGTACTTC. Protein: CASSPGGGRSSYEQYF.

This sequence joins TRBV6-1 and TRBJ1-3; D is unresolved. The CDR3 is 16 amino acids. In germline, CDR1 is MNHNS, CDR2 SASEGT. V lost 1 base and J lost 0, with 10 bases in between. The CDR3 sequence: CASSEGLVLSGNTIYF. As DNA, the CDR3 is TGTGCCAGCAGTGAAGGCCTGGTTCTCTCTGGAAACACCATATATTTT.

This clone has a single count. The J gene is TRBJ2-7, the V gene TRBV6-1, with TRBD2 as a possible D gene (6 bases). Trimming took 7 bases from V and 2 from J, leaving 15 bases between them. Germline lookup yields CDR1 MNHNS and CDR2 SASEGT. The CDR3 runs 14 residues. CDR3 region: CASTGWEVAYEQYF. The CDR3 DNA is TGTGCCAGCACGGGGTGGGAGGTCGCCTACGAGCAGTACTTC.

The rearrangement uses TRBV18 and TRBJ1-5; D not resolved. The germline CDR1 and CDR2 sequences are KGHSH and LQKENI. V dropped 2 bases and J dropped 7 bases, with 12 bases sitting between them. The CDR3 extends over 14 amino acids. The CDR3 reads CASSPIASGQPQHF. The CDR3 DNA follows: TGTGCCAGCTCACCAATAGCCAGTGGGCAGCCCCAGCATTTT.

A word on this clone: Other DNA sequences within the sample encode an identical CDR3. CDR3 in DNA: TGTGCCAGCAGCGTACTGTCAGAGAACACTGAAGCTTTCTTT. It is translated as CASSVLSENTEAFF. V is TRBV9 and J is TRBJ1-1, with D unclear. This CDR3 comprises 14 residues. CDR1 is SGDLS and CDR2 is YYNGEE in the germline V gene. V was pared by 1 base and J by 1 base, with 8 bases between.

This clone has just one count. The chain has TRBV7-2 and TRBJ2-1; D call uncertain. The CDR3 is 14 amino acids. Germline V gene data show CDR1 as SGHTA and CDR2 as FQGNSA. V lost 2 bases, J lost 2 bases, and 7 bases lay in between. Written as DNA, the CDR3 is TGTGCCAGCAGCTTATCGACACCCTACAATGAGCAGTTCTTC. Its protein is CASSLSTPYNEQFF.

As to this clone: The same CDR3 can be traced to other DNA sequences in this sample. The chain recombines TRBV27 with TRBJ2-7; tentatively, D is TRBD1 (5 bases). CDR1 and CDR2 (germline): MNHEY, SMNVEV (reference sequence). The CDR3 consists of 13 residues. Trimming removed 3 bases at V and 3 bases at J, with 9 bases between. Here the CDR3 DNA reads TGTGCCAGCAGTTTGGCAGGGCTCTACGAGCAGTACTTC. Protein sequence: CASSLAGLYEQYF.

This chain joins TRBV27 and TRBJ2-1; TRBD2 matches 8 bases. The trim removed 4 bases at V and 2 bases at J, leaving 4 bases unmatched. Germline V gives CDR1 MNHEY, CDR2 SMNVEV (reference sequence). The CDR3 sequence is 15 residues long. Written as DNA, the CDR3 is TGTGCCAGCAGTTCCCTAGCGGGCCCCTACAATGAGCAGTTCTTC. Translation gives CASSSLAGPYNEQFF.

For this clone: The same CDR3 arises from other DNA sequences in this sample as well. V gene TRBV5-1 combines with J gene TRBJ1-5, with D possibly TRBD1 on 5 matching bases. V was trimmed by 2 bases and J by 5 bases, leaving 11 bases between them. The CDR3 length is 14 residues. Germline CDR1 SGHRS, CDR2 YFSETQ. CDR3 residues: CASSLGTVDQPQHF. CDR3 nucleotide sequence: TGCGCCAGCAGCTTAGGGACGGTTGATCAGCCCCAGCATTTT. Complete variable domain (other parts from reference TRBV5-1 and TRBJ1-5): KAGVTQTPRYLIKTRGQQVTLSCSPISGHRSVSWYQQTPGQGLQFLFEYFSETQRNKGNFPGRFSGRQFSNSRSEMNVSTLELGDSALYLCASSLGTVDQPQHFGDGTRLSIL.

This chain uses TRBV2 with TRBJ2-2, with D possibly matching TRBD1 (6 bases). Trimming removed 5 bases at V and 4 bases at J, with 8 bases between. This CDR3 is 13 amino acids long. Germline CDR1 and CDR2: SNHLY and FYNNEI. CDR3 region: CASSRDTTGELFF. The CDR3 bases are TGTGCCAGCAGTCGGGACACCACCGGGGAGCTGTTTTTT.

This clone showed up just once. Other DNA variants within this sample encode the same CDR3. The V gene is TRBV7-3, the J gene TRBJ2-2; D is unclear. From germline, CDR1 is SGHTA and CDR2 FQGTGA. The V gene lost 2 bases and the J gene lost 4 bases, with 5 bases spanning the gap. The length of the CDR3 is 13 residues. In nucleotides, the CDR3 is TGTGCCAGCAGCTTACTCGGCACCGGGGAGCTGTTTTTT. The encoded protein is CASSLLGTGELFF.

This rearrangement joins TRBV28 to TRBJ2-2; TRBD2 agrees at 8 bases. V dropped 3 bases and J dropped 6; count of bases not matched to a gene: 6. Germline V CDR1 and CDR2: MDHEN, SYDVKM. CDR3 length equals 15 residues. For the CDR3, the DNA is TGTGCCAGCAGTTTTAGCGGGATGAAAGCCGGGGAGCTGTTTTTT. It encodes CASSFSGMKAGELFF.

In regard to this clone: The sample contains more than one DNA sequence encoding this CDR3. This sequence joins TRBV7-3 and TRBJ1-1, with D maybe TRBD1 (5 bases). Germline V gives CDR1 SGHTA, CDR2 FQGTGA. The CDR3 totals 14 residues. The germline V and J ends were trimmed by 4 bases and 0 bases, with 9 bases remaining between them. In nucleotides, the CDR3 is TGTGCCAGCAGCTCGGGACGGATGAACACTGAAGCTTTCTTT. It codes for CASSSGRMNTEAFF.

The V call is TRBV7-9, the J call TRBJ2-7; maybe TRBD2 (6 bases). Trimming removed 5 bases at V and 4 bases at J, with 12 bases between. The CDR3 covers 13 residues. Germline lookup yields CDR1 SEHNR and CDR2 FQNEAQ (reference sequence). CDR3 loop: CASSARSGYEQYF. Written as DNA, the CDR3 is TGTGCCAGCAGCGCGCGGAGCGGGTACGAGCAGTACTTC.

This clone was counted once. The chain carries TRBV28 and TRBJ1-5, with D possibly matching TRBD1 (5 bases). Between the trimmed V and J ends, which lost 3 bases and 5 bases, there was a span of 17 bases. The CDR3 totals 16 residues. CDR1 and CDR2 (germline): MDHEN, SYDVKM. The CDR3 here is CASSFSRGGAHQPQHF. In DNA form, the CDR3 reads TGTGCCAGCAGTTTCTCACGGGGAGGGGCCCATCAGCCCCAGCATTTT.

The chain recombines TRBV2 with TRBJ2-1; D is perhaps TRBD2 (5 bases). Looked up from germline, CDR1 is SNHLY and CDR2 is FYNNEI. The CDR3 is made up of 12 amino acids. DNA for the CDR3: TGTGCGACTCGACGGGGATCGAATGAGCAGTTCTTC. It codes for CATRRGSNEQFF.

This sequence joins TRBV7-2 and TRBJ1-5; maybe TRBD1 (6 bases). CDR1 and CDR2 (germline): SGHTA, FQGNSA. Trimming took 0 bases from V and 5 from J, leaving 11 bases between them. The CDR3 has 15 residues. CDR3: CASSLASTGYQPQHF. CDR3 sequence (DNA): TGTGCCAGCAGCTTAGCTTCAACAGGGTATCAGCCCCAGCATTTT. Full variable domain (outside the CDR3, taken from reference TRBV7-2 and TRBJ1-5): GAGVSQSPSNKVTEKGKDVELRCDPISGHTALYWYRQSLGQGLEFLIYFQGNSAPDKSGLPSDRFSAERTGGSVSTLTIQRTQQEDSAVYLCASSLASTGYQPQHFGDGTRLSIL.

This clone was observed a few times. CDR3 nucleotide sequence: TGTGCCAGCAGTCCCGACAGACTGAACACTGAAGCTTTCTTT. This sequence encodes CASSPDRLNTEAFF. V usage is TRBV28 and J usage is TRBJ1-1; tentative D call: TRBD1 (5 bases). Germline V gives CDR1 MDHEN, CDR2 SYDVKM. CDR3 length: 14 amino acids. Trimming removed 5 bases at V and 0 bases at J, with 10 bases between.

The chain is built from TRBV5-1 and TRBJ1-6; a weak D match, TRBD1 (6 bases). The V gene lost 4 bases and the J gene lost 5 bases, with 13 bases spanning the gap. Germline V gene data show CDR1 as SGHRS and CDR2 as YFSETQ. The CDR3 loop spans 15 amino acids. The DNA of the CDR3 is TGCGCCAGCAGCCGGTGGACAGAGAATAATTCACCCCTCCACTTT. Translation: CASSRWTENNSPLHF.